This T cell receptor (beta chain) was recovered during a study of T cells in Graves' hyperthyroidism and ophthalmopathy. From RNA transcripts, TCR beta CDR3 regions were amplified. The HTBI set primed first-round TCR CDR3 RT-PCR. TCRdb re-analysed the multiplex PCR reads in MiXCR, keeping a single row per CDR3 protein. Here the sample spans 400,000 to 550,000 distinct CDR3 sequences, about an eighth being singletons. This clonotype was detected ten times or more. Its antigen is not known. CDR1 and CDR2 (germline): MNHNS, SASEGT. With 3 bases removed from V and 2 bases from J, the gap between germline ends came to 8 bases. This CDR3 has 13 amino acids. Hyperthyroidism, newly diagnosed and lasting under 2 months, affected patients aged 18 to 65. Study findings and constraints: Patients with ophthalmopathy were separated from those with stable hyperthyroidism by a 13 V-J model.

The receptor comes from a woman aged 18-29 years with Graves' hyperthyroidism. The genes are TRBV6-1 and TRBJ2-7; D call uncertain. The specimen was blood. The CDR3 is CASSDQFPYEQYV. The CDR3 nucleotides read TGTGCCAGCAGTGATCAGTTCCCCTACGAGCAGTACGTC.